Below, 19 T cell receptor beta chains from the same sample are listed, as sequenced in a study of blood T cell repertoires in COVID-19. The table came from immunoSEQ multiplex PCR; TCRdb's copy has only in-frame clones and leaves some out. The data hold a few hundred thousand clones, with approximately 86% observed a single time. The sequencing sample was made of peripheral blood. All receptors come from a man in his late teens or twenties with active or convalescent COVID-19.

In this sample, this clone turned up a few times. The chain couples TRBV28 to TRBJ1-6; maybe TRBD1 (5 bases). Germline V gene lookup returns CDR1 MDHEN and CDR2 SYDVKM. There are 13 residues in the CDR3. V dropped 8 bases and J dropped 4 bases, with 9 bases sitting between them. DNA of the CDR3: TGTGCCAGCGGTGACAGTTATAATTCACCCCTCCACTTT. It is translated as CASGDSYNSPLHF.

The chain uses TRBV6-4 and TRBJ2-3; 11 bases are shared with TRBD2. Germline V gives CDR1 MRHNA, CDR2 SNTAGT. The CDR3 runs 16 residues. V was clipped by 5 bases and J by 0 bases; unmatched bases: 4. CDR3 amino acids: CASSKTSGDSTDTQYF. The CDR3 bases are TGTGCCAGCAGTAAGACTAGCGGGGATAGCACAGATACGCAGTATTTT.

The genes are TRBV6-7 and TRBJ2-1, with TRBD2 matching 9 bases. TRBV6-7 is an ORF; its function is uncertain. Germline trimming cut 2 bases from V and 3 bases from J; bases unmatched to any gene: 2. The CDR3 consists of 15 residues. CDR3 region: CASSYGRGGYNEQFF. The CDR3 DNA reads as TGTGCCAGCAGTTACGGGCGGGGGGGCTACAATGAGCAGTTCTTC.

V and J are TRBV6-5 and TRBJ1-1; 9 bases line up with TRBD1. The germline gives CDR1 MNHEY, CDR2 SVGAGI. The ends lost 5 bases at V and 5 bases at J; junction bases unmatched: 3. This CDR3 region has 13 residues. Here the CDR3 DNA reads TGTGCCAGCAGTCACAGGGGGCGGACTGAAGCTTTCTTT. Translating gives CASSHRGRTEAFF.

The rearrangement joins TRBV11-2 to TRBJ1-6; D is unresolved. The V gene lost 0 bases and the J gene lost 0 bases, with 9 bases spanning the gap. The germline gives CDR1 SGHAT, CDR2 FQNNGV. The CDR3 consists of 17 residues. The CDR3 region has the DNA TGTGCCAGCAGCTTAGATTTAATCAGCTCCTATAATTCACCCCTCCACTTT. It yields the protein CASSLDLISSYNSPLHF.

The genes are TRBV28 and TRBJ2-3; 8 nucleotides match TRBD1. CDR1 and CDR2 (germline): MDHEN, SYDVKM. The CDR3 is 14 residues long. The V gene end was trimmed by 5 bases and the J gene end by 1 base; junction bases not matched to a gene: 2. CDR3 DNA sequence: TGTGCCAGCAGTAAACAGGGGGGCACAGATACGCAGTATTTT. As protein: CASSKQGGTDTQYF.

J is TRBJ1-5 and V is TRBV6-2 or TRBV6-3, with 7 bases lining up with TRBD1. CDR1 and CDR2 from the germline V gene are MNHEY and SVGEGT. With V trimmed by 5 bases and J by 5 bases, 6 bases remained unmatched. There are 14 residues in the CDR3. The DNA of the CDR3 is TGTGCCAGCAGTCCACAGGGGCCCCATCAGCCCCAGCATTTT. Translated, it gives CASSPQGPHQPQHF.

The V gene is TRBV7-2, the J gene TRBJ2-7; D possibly corresponds to TRBD2 (6 bases). Germline CDR1 is SGHTA and CDR2 is FQGNSA. V was clipped by 8 bases and J by 3 bases, with 11 bases between them. The CDR3 is 12 residues long. In DNA form, the CDR3 reads TGTGCCAGCGGGGCGGACTACTACGAGCAGTACTTC. This translates into CASGADYYEQYF.

The chain has TRBV7-2 and TRBJ1-3; perhaps TRBD1 as D (6 bases). V was clipped by 3 bases and J by 0 bases, with 9 bases between them. Germline V gene sequence: CDR1 SGHTA, CDR2 FQGNSA. The CDR3 length is 15 residues. The CDR3 protein is CASSFDRLSGNTIYF. In DNA, the CDR3 is TGTGCCAGCAGCTTCGACAGGCTCTCTGGAAACACCATATATTTT.

This clone was recorded only once. The V and J genes are TRBV7-9 and TRBJ1-5, with D unresolved. CDR3 length: 14 residues. Trimming cost V 2 bases and J 5 bases, with 10 bases left between them. Germline V gives CDR1 SEHNR, CDR2 FQNEAQ (reference sequence). The CDR3 DNA reads TGTGCCAGCAGCTTAACAAACACCGATCAGCCCCAGCATTTT. As protein: CASSLTNTDQPQHF.

The rearrangement links TRBV7-2 to TRBJ2-5; no clear D gene. The CDR3 runs to 10 residues. The ends were cut back, 8 bases at V and 5 bases at J, with 6 bases in the middle. Per germline, CDR1 SGHTA and CDR2 FQGNSA. The CDR3 here is CASSGETQYF. The CDR3 nucleotides read TGTGCCAGCTCCGGGGAGACCCAGTACTTC.

The gene calls are TRBV28 and TRBJ1-2; a possible D gene is TRBD1 (5 bases). The CDR3 consists of 15 residues. V was cut by 5 bases and J by 4 bases, with 17 bases left in between. Germline V gene sequence: CDR1 MDHEN, CDR2 SYDVKM. The CDR3 nucleotides are TGTGCCAGCAGTCTCGGACACCCGAGTGGCTATGGCTACACCTTC. It yields the protein CASSLGHPSGYGYTF.

This chain joins TRBV4-3 and TRBJ2-3, with TRBD2 matching 13 bases. The V segment lost 1 base and the J segment 6 bases; nucleotides outside the gene matches: 7. Germline values: CDR1 LGHNA, CDR2 YSLEER. CDR3 size: 17 residues. CDR3 sequence: CASSQGRLAGGKDTQYF. The CDR3 DNA sequence: TGCGCCAGCAGCCAAGGGAGACTAGCGGGGGGAAAGGATACGCAGTATTTT.

CDR3 bases: TGTGCCAGCAGTACTGACAGGGGGCAGTTAGATACGCAGTATTTT. Its protein is CASSTDRGQLDTQYF. The chain has TRBV6-5 and TRBJ2-3, with 10 bases that match TRBD1. Per the germline V gene, CDR1 is MNHEY and CDR2 is SVGAGI. This CDR3 comprises 15 residues. V gave up 5 bases and J gave up 5 bases; unmatched junction bases: 7.

As DNA, the CDR3 is TGTGCCAGCAGCTGGACGGGGTATGGCTACACCTTC. This sequence encodes CASSWTGYGYTF. The rearrangement uses TRBV5-5 and TRBJ1-2; D ambiguous. Trimming shortened V by 3 bases and J by 5 bases, and 8 bases separated the two germline ends. This CDR3 has 12 amino acids. Germline assignment: CDR1 SGHKS and CDR2 YYEKEE (reference sequence).

The chain employs TRBV7-6 and TRBJ2-3; a weak D match, TRBD2 (5 bases). The CDR3 is 17 residues long. CDR1 is SGHVS and CDR2 is FNYEAQ in the germline V gene. V dropped 1 base and J dropped 4 bases, with 18 bases sitting between them. The CDR3 region is CASSLEVTSLRADTQYF. CDR3 sequence (DNA): TGTGCCAGCAGCTTAGAGGTTACCAGCCTGAGGGCAGATACGCAGTATTTT.

With regard to this clone: The same CDR3 is also encoded by other DNA sequences in this sample. The chain links TRBV18 to TRBJ2-3; D call uncertain. V lost 3 bases, J lost 0 bases, and 4 bases lay in between. CDR3 length: 13 residues. Germline CDR1 KGHSH, CDR2 LQKENI. This chain's CDR3 is CASSPPSTDTQYF. CDR3 coding DNA: TGTGCCAGCTCACCCCCTAGCACAGATACGCAGTATTTT. Full variable domain (missing parts from reference TRBV18 and TRBJ2-3): NAGVMQNPRHLVRRRGQEARLRCSPMKGHSHVYWYRQLPEEGLKFMVYLQKENIIDESGMPKERFSAEFPKEGPSILRIQQVVRGDSAAYFCASSPPSTDTQYFGPGTRLTVL.

Comment on this clone: The sample carries other DNA sequences with the same CDR3. This chain uses TRBV12-3 or TRBV12-4 with TRBJ1-1; D unresolved. V dropped 4 bases and J dropped 4 bases, with 4 bases sitting between them. CDR3 length: 11 amino acids. CDR3 DNA sequence: TGTGCCAGCAGTTATAGCACTGAAGCTTTCTTT. This codes for CASSYSTEAFF.

About this clone: Other nucleotide sequences from this sample produce the same CDR3. The rearrangement links TRBV5-1 to TRBJ2-3; 10 bases match TRBD2. CDR1 SGHRS and CDR2 YFSETQ come from the germline V gene. This CDR3 contains 15 residues. V gave up 2 bases and J gave up 1 base; unmatched junction bases: 1. The CDR3 spells CASSLGTSGTDTQYF. CDR3 nucleotide sequence: TGCGCCAGCAGCTTAGGGACTAGCGGCACAGATACGCAGTATTTT.